These T cell receptor beta chains were read from a single sample in a study of cytomegalovirus exposure and HLA in healthy donors. Sequenced by immunoSEQ multiplex PCR; TCRdb stores in-frame clones only, minus some. The data hold over 130,000 clones, with 85% to 90% observed a single time. The sample taken for sequencing was PBMCs. These receptors were obtained from a man between 18 and 29 years old in good health and CMV-seropositive. Each CDR3 is given with its conserved first and last residue. Each record gives: D gene, V gene, J gene, clone size, CDR3 DNA, CDR3 protein. D genes are given only for firm matches. Not all rows give a size; the values are once, few, many and, for expanded clones, a class.

TRBD1	TRBV5-6	TRBJ2-7	-	TGTGCCAGCAGCTTCCCTACTGGACAGCCGACAGGGAACGAGCAGTACTTC	CASSFPTGQPTGNEQYF
-	TRBV15	TRBJ2-7	-	TGTGCCACCAGCAGACTAACCGGGACACCTGACTACGAGCAGTACTTC	CATSRLTGTPDYEQYF
-	TRBV9	TRBJ2-7	-	TGTGCCAGCAGCGATGCCCTCGGGAGCTACGAGCAGTACTTC	CASSDALGSYEQYF
TRBD2	TRBV7-9	TRBJ2-2	-	TGTGCCAGCAGCTCACCGACTAGCGGGACGAACACCGGGGAGCTGTTTTTT	CASSSPTSGTNTGELFF
TRBD1	TRBV2	TRBJ2-7	few	TGTGCCTGCCTGACCGGGACAGGCTACGAGCAGTACTTC	CACLTGTGYEQYF
TRBD2	TRBV5-1	TRBJ2-3	-	TGCGCCAGCAGCTCCTTAGGACTAGCGGGAGGGTCTTTCACGCAGTATTTT	CASSSLGLAGGSFTQYF
-	TRBV28	TRBJ2-1	-	TGTGCCAGCAGTTTAACGCGGGGTTCGTATGGGGTGGAGTTCTTC	CASSLTRGSYGVEFF
TRBD1	TRBV10-2	TRBJ1-2	-	TGCGCCAGCACCGGGACAGGGGTAGCTAACTATGGCTACACCTTC	CASTGTGVANYGYTF
-	TRBV19	TRBJ2-7	-	TGTGCCAGTAGTAGGAGGTTTTCCTCCTACGAGCAGTACTTC	CASSRRFSSYEQYF
TRBD1	TRBV14	TRBJ2-7	once	TGTGCCAGCAGCCAGGGTAGGGGGCCAGGGAACTTC	CASSQGRGPGNF
-	TRBV5-4	TRBJ1-5	-	TGTGCCAGCAGCTCGGGGGGGGCGATCAATCAGCCCCAGCATTTT	CASSSGGAINQPQHF
-	TRBV30	TRBJ2-7	-	TGTGCCTGGGGTGCTCAAAAAGCCTCCTACGAGCAGTACTTC	CAWGAQKASYEQYF
-	TRBV7-9	TRBJ1-2	-	TGTGCCAGCAGCCCCCCCCGTCTTCGGGGCTACACCTTC	CASSPPRLRGYTF
-	TRBV2	TRBJ2-1	-	TGTGCCAGCAGCGGACAGACCACGGACAATGAGCAGTTCTTC	CASSGQTTDNEQFF
-	TRBV19	TRBJ1-2	-	TGTGCCAGTACAAGAAAGGGAGTGGGGGGAAAAGGCTACACCTTC	CASTRKGVGGKGYTF
-	TRBV7-7	TRBJ2-1	-	TGTGCCAGCAGCCACCGTTTAGTCGATGAGCAGTTCTTC	CASSHRLVDEQFF
TRBD1	TRBV5-5	TRBJ1-5	many	TGTGCCAGCAGCTTACAGGGGGCTAACAATCAGCCCCAGCATTTT	CASSLQGANNQPQHF
TRBD2	TRBV29-1	TRBJ2-1	-	TGCAGCGCTGATGGCATTACTAGCGGTGCCAATGAGCAGTTCTTC	CSADGITSGANEQFF
TRBD2	TRBV6-1	TRBJ2-5	-	TGTGCCAGCATCGGGACTAGCTCTGGGACCCAGTACTTC	CASIGTSSGTQYF
-	TRBV6-5	TRBJ2-3	-	TGTGCCAGCAGTTACTCCGCCGAGGCAGATACGCAGTATTTT	CASSYSAEADTQYF
-	TRBV5-4	TRBJ2-1	-	TGTGCCAGCAGCTATAGATCGAGCTCCTACAATGAGCAGTTCTTC	CASSYRSSSYNEQFF
-	TRBV29-1	TRBJ1-2	-	TGCAGCGTTGAAGCAGGGGAACTTAGGGGCTATGGCTACACCTTC	CSVEAGELRGYGYTF
-	TRBV6-5	TRBJ2-3	-	TGTGCCAGCAGTTACGGGCCGGGCACAGATACGCAGTATTTT	CASSYGPGTDTQYF
-	TRBV6-5	TRBJ1-4	-	TGTGCCAGCAGTTACGACAGAAAAAGCAATAAACTGTTTTTT	CASSYDRKSNKLFF
-	TRBV19	TRBJ2-6	-	TGTGCCAGTAGAGCAGGGGAGTTACTCGGGGCCAACGTCCTGACTTTC	CASRAGELLGANVLTF
TRBD1	TRBV5-1	TRBJ2-2	-	TGCGCCAGCAGCCTAAGACAGGGGGACACCGGGGAGCTGTTTTTT	CASSLRQGDTGELFF
-	TRBV7-9	TRBJ2-5	-	TGTGCCAGCAGCTTTCGGGAAAGCGGGGAGACCCAGTACTTC	CASSFRESGETQYF
-	TRBV2	TRBJ1-5	many	TGTGCCAGCAGCTGGGGAGGGGGTATCAGCAATCAGCCCCAGCATTTT	CASSWGGGISNQPQHF
-	TRBV30	TRBJ1-5	-	TGTGCCTGGACGAGCCGCCAGGGCCAGCCCCAGCATTTT	CAWTSRQGQPQHF
TRBD1	TRBV14	TRBJ2-4	-	TGTGCCAGCAGCCAAGCTGGGACAGGGACCTACTTC	CASSQAGTGTYF
-	TRBV15	TRBJ2-7	-	TGTGCCACCAGCACTTTTCTCCTGGAGGGACAGCTCCCCTACGAGCAGTACTTC	CATSTFLLEGQLPYEQYF
TRBD1	TRBV27	TRBJ1-6	-	TGTGCCAGCAGTTCCTTCCGGGACAGGTTTAGCTCCTATAATTCACCCCTCCACTTT	CASSSFRDRFSSYNSPLHF
TRBD1	TRBV29-1	TRBJ1-5	-	TGCAGCGTTGGACAGGGAATTGATCAGCCCCAGCATTTT	CSVGQGIDQPQHF
TRBD2	TRBV7-7	TRBJ2-1	-	TGTGCTAGCAGCTTATATAGCGGGAGGGACAATGAGCAGTTCTTC	CASSLYSGRDNEQFF
-	TRBV5-6	TRBJ2-7	once	TGTGCCAGCAGCTTGTCCAGGGGTGAGCAGTACTTC	CASSLSRGEQYF